This entry concerns a single TCR beta chain. No antigen is known for it. Base qualities are not recorded, but no much larger clone differs from it by a single base. The sample originates from a study of blood T cell repertoires in COVID-19 (dated by TCRdb to the early 2020s). For context, the study as a whole: Samples covering the acute and convalescent phases of COVID-19 were provided by collaborators in the United States, Italy and Spain. The repertoires were released in a freely available public database meant as a resource for research on the immune response to SARS-CoV-2. Samples were obtained from the ongoing ImmuneRACE study (first 160 participants) and from about 1,300 subjects provided by 6 global collaborators. The dataset comprised deeply sampled blood TCRbeta repertoires from subjects exposed to, actively infected with, or recovered from COVID-19. Where available, HLA class I and class II types were obtained from metadata supplied by the sample provider rather than from assay-based typing. Sample metadata almost always included a de-identified subject ID, COVID-19 status, age in years and sex. The prospective study material was composed of cDNA or gDNA derived from T cells, B-cell-depleted T cells, or PBMCs.

Beyond this particular receptor, the publication reports: How much clinical and demographic metadata was included differed by source and by participant, and the metadata was provided uncurated.

TCRbeta CDR3 regions were amplified from genomic DNA by means of the immunoSEQ Assay, a bias-controlled multiplex PCR. As for how the authors treated the data: Within the assay, amplification of reference gene primers was used to estimate how many nucleated cells each sample contained. To quantify the absolute abundance of each unique TCRbeta CDR3 rearrangement, sequence reads were collapsed and filtered. For each sample, productive Simpson clonality was calculated as the square root of Simpson's diversity index across productive rearrangements. TCRdb mirrors the immuneACCESS table, restricted to in-frame sequences. Some clones are absent from its copies; in checked studies, under half trace to an unresolved V gene, and the reason for the others is unknown. The V and J calls and clone size were taken over from that table, and D and trimming were inferred from the DNA. The sample yields more than 85,000 clones; roughly 85% were counted once. The top ten hold roughly 16% of the sample.

The collaborating institutions used their own protocols to collect whole blood in K2EDTA tubes. For TCRbeta analysis, collaborators shipped samples in one of three forms: frozen whole blood, isolated PBMCs, or DNA extracted from either of those sample types. The receptor was isolated from a woman older than 75 with active or convalescent COVID-19. What was sequenced was peripheral blood.

DNA sequence: TGCGCCAGCAGCCAAGATCTGGGGAGGGGCTCCTACAATGAGCAGTTCTTC. It is translated as CASSQDLGRGSYNEQFF. In this chain, TRBV4-1 is recombined with TRBJ2-1; TRBD2 aligns with 7 central bases. Trimming accounts for 0 bases at V and 0 bases at J, while the number of junction bases matched to no gene is 5. There are 17 amino acids in the CDR3, from cysteine to phenylalanine inclusive. Only the CDR3 DNA is retained, 51 bases long and in frame from the first base. The CDR1 and CDR2 encoded by the germline V gene are MGHRA and YSYEKL.